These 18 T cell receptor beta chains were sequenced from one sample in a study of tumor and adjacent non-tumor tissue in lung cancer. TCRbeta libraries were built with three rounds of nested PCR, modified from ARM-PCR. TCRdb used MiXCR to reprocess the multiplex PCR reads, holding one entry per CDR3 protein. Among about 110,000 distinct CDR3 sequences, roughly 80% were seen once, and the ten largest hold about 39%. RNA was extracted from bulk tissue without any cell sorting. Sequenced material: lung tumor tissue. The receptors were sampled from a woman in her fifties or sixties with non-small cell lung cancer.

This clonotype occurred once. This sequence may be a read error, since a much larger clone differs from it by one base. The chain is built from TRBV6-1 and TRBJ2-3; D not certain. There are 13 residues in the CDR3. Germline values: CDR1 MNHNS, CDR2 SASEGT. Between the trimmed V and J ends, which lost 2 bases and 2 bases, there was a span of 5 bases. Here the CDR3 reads CASSEQYTDTQYF. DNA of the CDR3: TGTGCCAGCAGTGAACAATACACAGATACGCAGTATTTT.

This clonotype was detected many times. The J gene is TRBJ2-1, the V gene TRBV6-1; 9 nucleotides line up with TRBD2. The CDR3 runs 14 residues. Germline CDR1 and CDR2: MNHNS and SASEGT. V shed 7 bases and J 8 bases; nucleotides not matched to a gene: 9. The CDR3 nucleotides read TGTGCCAGCAAAGAGATAGCGGGAGTACATGAGCAGTTCTTC. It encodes CASKEIAGVHEQFF.

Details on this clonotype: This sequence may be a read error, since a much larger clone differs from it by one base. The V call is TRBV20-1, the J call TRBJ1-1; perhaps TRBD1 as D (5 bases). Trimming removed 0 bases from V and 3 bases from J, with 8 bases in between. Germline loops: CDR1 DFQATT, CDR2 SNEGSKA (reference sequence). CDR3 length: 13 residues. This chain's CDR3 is CSARESGDTEAFF. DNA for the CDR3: TGCAGTGCTAGAGAATCGGGGGACACTGAAGCTTTCTTT.

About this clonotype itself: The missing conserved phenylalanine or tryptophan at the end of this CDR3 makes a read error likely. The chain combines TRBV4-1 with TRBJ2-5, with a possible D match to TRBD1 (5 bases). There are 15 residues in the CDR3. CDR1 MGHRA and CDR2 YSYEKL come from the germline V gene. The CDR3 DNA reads TGCGCCAGCAGCCAAGATGTGGGGCCCCAAGAGACTCAGTACTCC. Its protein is CASSQDVGPQETQYS.

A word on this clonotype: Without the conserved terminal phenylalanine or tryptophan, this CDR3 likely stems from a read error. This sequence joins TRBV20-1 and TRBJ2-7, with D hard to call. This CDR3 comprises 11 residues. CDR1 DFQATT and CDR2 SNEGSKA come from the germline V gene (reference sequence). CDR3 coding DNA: TGCGGTGCGAGGTGCACCTACGAGCAGTACTTA. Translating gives CGARCTYEQYL.

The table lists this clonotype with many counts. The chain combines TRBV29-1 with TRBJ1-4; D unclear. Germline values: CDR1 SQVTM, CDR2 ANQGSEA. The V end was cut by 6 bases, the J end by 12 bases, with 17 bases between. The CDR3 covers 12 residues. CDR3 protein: CSVYSPRNELFF. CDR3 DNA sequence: TGCAGCGTCTACAGTCCCAGAAACGAACTGTTTTTT.

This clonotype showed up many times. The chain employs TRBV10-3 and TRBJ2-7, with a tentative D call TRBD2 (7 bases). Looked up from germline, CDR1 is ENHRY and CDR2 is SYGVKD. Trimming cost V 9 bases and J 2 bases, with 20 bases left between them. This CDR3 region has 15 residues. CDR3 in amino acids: CAIGGGGSPTYEQYF. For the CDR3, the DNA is TGTGCCATAGGTGGGGGCGGGAGCCCTACCTACGAGCAGTACTTC.

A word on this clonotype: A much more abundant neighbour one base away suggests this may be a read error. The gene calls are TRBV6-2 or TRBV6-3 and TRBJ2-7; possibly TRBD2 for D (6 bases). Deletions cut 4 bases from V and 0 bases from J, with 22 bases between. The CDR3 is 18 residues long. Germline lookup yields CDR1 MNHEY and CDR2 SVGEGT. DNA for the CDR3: TGTGCCAGCAGTTCGTACTGGACTAACGGACCCTTCTCCTACGAGCAGTACTTC. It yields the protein CASSSYWTNGPFSYEQYF.

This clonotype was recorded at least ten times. CDR3 bases: TGCGCCAGCAGCCAGGAGCAATTAAAGGGGGCCAGGCAGCCCCAGCATTTT. It specifies CASSQEQLKGARQPQHF. The gene calls are TRBV4-3 and TRBJ1-5; 7 nucleotides align to TRBD1. V shed 3 bases, J shed 7 bases, and the junction held 15 bases outside the gene matches. The CDR3 consists of 17 residues. Germline loops: CDR1 LGHNA, CDR2 YSLEER.

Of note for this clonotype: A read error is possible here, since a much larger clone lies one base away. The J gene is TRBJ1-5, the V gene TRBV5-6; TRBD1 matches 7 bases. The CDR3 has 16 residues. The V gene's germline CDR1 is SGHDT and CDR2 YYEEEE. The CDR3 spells CVSSLYGDSSNQPQHF. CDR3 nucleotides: TGTGTCAGCAGCTTGTATGGGGACAGCAGCAATCAGCCCCAGCATTTT.

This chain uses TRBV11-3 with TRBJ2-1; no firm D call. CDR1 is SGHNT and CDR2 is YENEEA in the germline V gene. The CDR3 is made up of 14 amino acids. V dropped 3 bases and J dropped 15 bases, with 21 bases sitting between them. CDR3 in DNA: TGTGCCAGCAGCTTGCAGTACTCCTACAATAAGCTGTTCTTC. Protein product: CASSLQYSYNKLFF.

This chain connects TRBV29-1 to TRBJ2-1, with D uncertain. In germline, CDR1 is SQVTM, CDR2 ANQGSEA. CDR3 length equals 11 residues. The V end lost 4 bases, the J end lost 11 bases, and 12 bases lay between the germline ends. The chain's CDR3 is CSVVGFSKQFF. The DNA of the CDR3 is TGCAGCGTTGTAGGTTTCAGTAAGCAGTTCTTC.

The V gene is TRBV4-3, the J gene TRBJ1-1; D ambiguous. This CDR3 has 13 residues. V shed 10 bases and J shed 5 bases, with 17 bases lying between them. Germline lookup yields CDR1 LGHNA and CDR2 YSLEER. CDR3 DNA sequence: TGCGCCAACAACCAAGGAATGGAAACTGAAGCTTTCTTT. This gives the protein CANNQGMETEAFF.

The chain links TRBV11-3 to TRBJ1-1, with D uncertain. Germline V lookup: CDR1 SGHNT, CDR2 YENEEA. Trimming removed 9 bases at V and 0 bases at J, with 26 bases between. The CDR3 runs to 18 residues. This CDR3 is CASGLIGPPARMNTEAFF. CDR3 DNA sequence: TGTGCCAGTGGCTTAATTGGGCCGCCGGCACGGATGAACACTGAAGCTTTCTTT.

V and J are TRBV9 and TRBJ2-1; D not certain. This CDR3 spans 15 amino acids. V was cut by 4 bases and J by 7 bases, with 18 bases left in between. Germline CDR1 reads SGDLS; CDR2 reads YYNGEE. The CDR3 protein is CASSREQTGRNEQFF. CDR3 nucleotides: TGTGCCAGCAGCCGTGAACAGACTGGTCGTAATGAGCAGTTCTTC.

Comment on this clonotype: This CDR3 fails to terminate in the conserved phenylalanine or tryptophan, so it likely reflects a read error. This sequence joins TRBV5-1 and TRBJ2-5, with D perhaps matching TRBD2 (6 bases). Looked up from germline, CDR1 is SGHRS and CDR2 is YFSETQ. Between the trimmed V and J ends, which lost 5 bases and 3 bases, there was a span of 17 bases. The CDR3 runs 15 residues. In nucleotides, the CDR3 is TGCGCCAGCAGATTGATGGGCAGGGAGGAAGAGACCCAGTACATC. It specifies CASRLMGREEETQYI.

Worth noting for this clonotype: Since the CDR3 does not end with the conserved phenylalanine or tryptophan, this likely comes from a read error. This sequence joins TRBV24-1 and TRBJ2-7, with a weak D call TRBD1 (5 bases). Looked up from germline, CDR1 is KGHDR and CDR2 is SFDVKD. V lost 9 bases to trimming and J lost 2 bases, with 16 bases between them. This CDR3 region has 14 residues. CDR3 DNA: TGTGCCACCGGCGACAGCGTTGTCCCCTACGAGCAGTACCTC. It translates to CATGDSVVPYEQYL.

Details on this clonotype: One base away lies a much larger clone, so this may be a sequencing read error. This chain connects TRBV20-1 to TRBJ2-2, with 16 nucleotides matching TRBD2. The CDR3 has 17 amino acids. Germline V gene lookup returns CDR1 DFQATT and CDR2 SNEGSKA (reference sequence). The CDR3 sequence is CSARPGTSGRADGELIF. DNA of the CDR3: TGCAGTGCTAGGCCCGGGACTAGCGGGAGGGCCGACGGGGAGCTGATTTTT.